The T cell receptor (beta chain) described here comes from a study of blood T cell repertoires in COVID-19. For the study at large: Whether acute or convalescent, the COVID-19 samples came from the United States, Italy and Spain. The analysed material was cDNA or gDNA that came from T cells, B-cell-depleted T cells, or PBMCs.

In its sample, this clone was seen once. The length of the CDR3 is 13 residues. With 5 bases removed from V and 8 bases from J, the gap between germline ends came to 15 bases. Original handling: Reference gene primer amplification gave nucleated cell count estimates. Profiled with immunoSEQ multiplex PCR; TCRdb holds only in-frame clones, not every one. V and J calls and clone size are given by that table; D and trimming were obtained from the DNA. The sample holds over 25,000 clones; approximately 88% are singletons and the top ten take 9% to 10%. The receptor was isolated from a man older than 75 with active COVID-19. Sequenced sample: peripheral blood. The chain is built from TRBV12-3 or TRBV12-4 and TRBJ1-2; D ambiguous. In DNA, the CDR3 is TGTGCCAGCAGTCCGGGGAAAACTCGAGGCTACACCTTC. This translates into CASSPGKTRGYTF.